Each of the 21 T cell receptor beta chains below was sequenced from the same sample in a study of patients and donors after allogeneic stem cell transplantation. TCRdb processed the RT-PCR reads anew with MiXCR; each CDR3 protein has one entry. The sample lists some 960,000 distinct CDR3 sequences, roughly 18% seen once, with roughly 6% in the top ten. Sequencing was carried out using blood, either unsorted or a sorted T cell fraction (not recorded which). These receptors were obtained from a human donor who was either an allogeneic HSCT recipient or a stem cell or donor lymphocyte infusion donor (not recorded which). It is not recorded whose cells these are; they may come from a transplant donor.

This clonotype was recorded a few times. The junction does not match germline at one end; this may be a read error. This chain connects TRBV15 to TRBJ1-6; the D gene is possibly TRBD1 (6 bases). This CDR3 region has 11 residues. The germline V gene encodes CDR1 LNHNV and CDR2 YYDKDF (reference sequence). The CDR3 DNA is TGTGCCACCAGCGGAGAGACAGGTCTTTTTTTT. Translating gives CATSGETGLFF.

The chain links TRBV27 to TRBJ1-2; tentatively, D is TRBD1 (5 bases). This CDR3 has 14 residues. V was shortened by 4 bases and J by 8 bases, with 17 bases between the two germline ends. Germline V gene lookup returns CDR1 MNHEY and CDR2 SMNVEV (reference sequence). The CDR3 loop reads CASSWGPGVGGYTF. The CDR3 DNA reads TGTGCCAGCAGTTGGGGTCCGGGGGTAGGCGGCTACACCTTC.

This chain uses TRBV18 with TRBJ1-1; 7 nucleotides line up with TRBD1. CDR3 size: 15 residues. Germline V gives CDR1 KGHSH, CDR2 LQKENI. Trimming removed 6 bases from V and 1 base from J; junction bases left unmatched: 8. This CDR3 is CASSLQGMGNTEAFF. The CDR3 DNA reads as TGTGCCAGCTCTCTACAGGGGATGGGGAACACTGAAGCTTTCTTT.

CDR3 amino acids: CAWRGPRKEAFF. The CDR3 region has the DNA TGTGCCTGGAGGGGACCCAGAAAAGAAGCTTTCTTT. This chain uses TRBV30 with TRBJ1-1, with D possibly matching TRBD1 (5 bases). The ends were cut back, 3 bases at V and 8 bases at J, with 13 bases in the middle. The CDR3 consists of 12 residues. CDR1 and CDR2 (germline): GTSNPN, SVGIG (reference sequence).

The V call is TRBV18, the J call TRBJ1-6; 8 nucleotides agree with TRBD1. V shed 6 bases, J shed 11 bases, and the junction held 6 bases outside the gene matches. The CDR3 has 13 residues. Per the germline V gene, CDR1 is KGHSH and CDR2 is LQKENI. The CDR3 loop reads CASSRRTGPPLHF. The CDR3 region has the DNA TGTGCCAGCTCTCGGAGGACAGGGCCACCCCTCCACTTT.

This clonotype was observed a few times. The rearrangement uses TRBV5-6 and TRBJ2-7; D possibly corresponds to TRBD2 (5 bases). V was trimmed by 0 bases and J by 2 bases, leaving 9 bases between them. The V gene's germline CDR1 is SGHDT and CDR2 YYEEEE. The CDR3 length is 14 residues. In DNA form, the CDR3 reads TGTGCCAGCAGCTTGGTTAAGGGAGCCTACGAGCAGTACTTC. Amino acids: CASSLVKGAYEQYF.

This clonotype has a single count. The CDR3 region is CASSLGAGRDAGELFF. The DNA of the CDR3 is TGCGCCAGCAGCTTGGGAGCAGGGAGGGACGCCGGGGAGCTGTTTTTT. This chain links TRBV5-1 with TRBJ2-2, with 7 bases lining up with TRBD2. The ends lost 0 bases at V and 6 bases at J; junction bases unmatched: 8. The CDR3 sequence is 16 residues long. Germline assignment: CDR1 SGHRS and CDR2 YFSETQ.

The table lists this clonotype with many counts. The V gene is TRBV12-3 or TRBV12-4, the J gene TRBJ2-7, with no clear D. The CDR3 is 15 amino acids. The V gene lost 5 bases and the J gene lost 0 bases, with 14 bases spanning the gap. The CDR3 DNA reads as TGTGCCAGCAGTAACGGCCCCTTGATCTCCTACGAGCAGTACTTC. Amino acid sequence: CASSNGPLISYEQYF.

This clonotype was seen a few times. This chain uses TRBV27 with TRBJ2-1, with 11 bases lining up with TRBD2. Germline values: CDR1 MNHEY, CDR2 SMNVEV (reference sequence). The CDR3 contains 16 residues. With 2 bases clipped from V and 3 bases from J, the junction kept 3 bases outside the gene matches. CDR3: CASSLLAGGVYNEQFF. CDR3 coding DNA: TGTGCCAGCAGTTTACTAGCGGGAGGCGTCTACAATGAGCAGTTCTTC.

This clonotype was counted a few times. The V call is TRBV19, the J call TRBJ2-1, with no clear D. The V gene lost 0 bases and the J gene lost 9 bases, with 12 bases spanning the gap. Per the germline V gene, CDR1 is LNHDA and CDR2 is SQIVND (reference sequence). The CDR3 spans 14 residues. CDR3 residues: CASSIEPRISEQFF. DNA for the CDR3: TGTGCCAGTAGTATAGAACCCCGGATTAGTGAGCAGTTCTTC.

This clonotype was counted between two and nine times. V usage is TRBV4-3 and J usage is TRBJ1-4; D is unclear. Trimming pared 1 base from V and 0 bases from J, leaving 9 bases between. The CDR3 covers 16 residues. The germline CDR1 and CDR2 sequences are LGHNA and YSLEER. In nucleotides, the CDR3 is TGCGCCAGCAGCCAAGCCGCACTCACAACTAATGAAAAACTGTTTTTT. Translating gives CASSQAALTTNEKLFF.

This clonotype was detected a few times. The chain has TRBV18 and TRBJ1-1, with 7 bases that match TRBD1. In germline, CDR1 is KGHSH, CDR2 LQKENI. The junction had 10 bases not matched to a gene; V was cut back by 3 bases and J by 6 bases. CDR3 size: 15 residues. DNA of the CDR3: TGTGCCAGCTCACCGTCGGGACAGACTTTAGCTGAAGCTTTCTTT. Its protein product is CASSPSGQTLAEAFF.

This clonotype showed up just a few times. This chain links TRBV4-3 with TRBJ1-4, with 10 bases fitting TRBD1. The CDR3 covers 18 residues. The trim removed 0 bases at V and 6 bases at J, leaving 10 bases unmatched. Germline V CDR1 and CDR2: LGHNA, YSLEER. The CDR3 reads CASSQDDIGTGAHEKLFF. CDR3 DNA sequence: TGCGCCAGCAGCCAAGATGACATAGGGACAGGGGCGCATGAAAAACTGTTTTTT.

The chain carries TRBV6-2 or TRBV6-3 and TRBJ1-2; TRBD1 aligns across 7 bases. The CDR3 totals 16 residues. The V gene's germline CDR1 is MNHEY and CDR2 SVGEGT. V trimming: 0 bases; J trimming: 5 bases; junction bases outside the gene matches: 9. In DNA, the CDR3 is TGTGCCAGCAGTTACTCGGCGCAGGGGGGAAGGTATGGCTACACCTTC. Translated: CASSYSAQGGRYGYTF.

The V and J genes are TRBV5-6 and TRBJ1-5, with D possibly matching TRBD1 (5 bases). Germline V gene lookup returns CDR1 SGHDT and CDR2 YYEEEE. The length of the CDR3 is 14 residues. V lost 4 bases, J lost 2 bases, and 10 bases lay in between. DNA of the CDR3: TGTGCCAGCAGCCACGCGGGGGGCAATCAGCCCCAGCATTTT. Its translation: CASSHAGGNQPQHF. Filled out from reference TRBV5-6 and TRBJ1-5, the complete variable domain reads DAGVTQSPTHLIKTRGQQVTLRCSPKSGHDTVSWYQQALGQGPQFIFQYYEEEERQRGNFPDRFSGHQFPNYSSELNVNALLLGDSALYLCASSHAGGNQPQHFGDGTRLSIL.

This clonotype came up many times. This rearrangement joins TRBV12-3 or TRBV12-4 to TRBJ1-1, with unresolved D. This CDR3 has 13 amino acids. Trimming shortened V by 3 bases and J by 5 bases, and 10 bases separated the two germline ends. The CDR3 reads CASSFREKTEAFF. CDR3 bases: TGTGCCAGCAGTTTTCGGGAAAAAACTGAAGCTTTCTTT.

There are a few counts of this clonotype. The chain is built from TRBV20-1 and TRBJ2-1; maybe TRBD1 (6 bases). This CDR3 contains 14 residues. The ends were cut back, 2 bases at V and 6 bases at J, with 14 bases in the middle. Germline CDR1 DFQATT, CDR2 SNEGSKA (reference sequence). CDR3 protein: CSARLGAAPNEQFF. The CDR3 DNA is TGCAGTGCTAGATTGGGGGCAGCTCCCAATGAGCAGTTCTTC.

This clonotype was seen more than once but under ten times. Here the CDR3 DNA reads TGTGCCAGCAGCTTATCCAGCGGCCAAGAGACCCAGTACTTC. Amino acids: CASSLSSGQETQYF. The J gene is TRBJ2-5, the V gene TRBV11-1; D is perhaps TRBD2 (5 bases). The CDR3 has 14 amino acids. V was clipped by 2 bases and J by 1 base, with 8 bases between them. Germline assignment: CDR1 SGHAT and CDR2 FQDESV (reference sequence).

The CDR3 protein is CTLKGGSASTKQYF. In DNA form, the CDR3 reads TGCACTTTAAAGGGGGGCTCCGCGTCCACCAAGCAGTACTTC. The chain joins TRBV20-1 to TRBJ2-7, with D perhaps TRBD1 or TRBD2 (6 bases each). Germline CDR1 and CDR2: DFQATT and SNEGSKA (reference sequence). This CDR3 has 14 amino acids.

This clonotype has a handful of counts. The V call is TRBV19, the J call TRBJ2-3; D is perhaps TRBD2 (5 bases). V shed 3 bases and J shed 4 bases, with 17 bases lying between them. Germline V lookup: CDR1 LNHDA, CDR2 SQIVND (reference sequence). CDR3 length equals 16 residues. The DNA for the CDR3 is TGTGCCAGTAGTATGGTGGACCCCACCGGGGCAGATACGCAGTATTTT. It translates to CASSMVDPTGADTQYF.

Comment on this clonotype: The junction and the germline gene differ at one end; a read error may be behind it. V and J are TRBV7-9 and TRBJ1-6, with 7 bases identical to TRBD1. This CDR3 region has 13 residues. Germline V CDR1 and CDR2: SEHNR, FQNEAQ (reference sequence). CDR3 sequence (DNA): TGTGCCAGCAGCTCATCTCAGGGGGGCGAGAACGACTTT. This sequence encodes CASSSSQGGENDF.